The 9 T cell receptor beta chains below come from one sample, sequenced in a study of shared clonotypes between healthy human individuals. Sequenced by immunoSEQ multiplex PCR; TCRdb stores in-frame clones only, minus some. The repertoire holds approximately 2,000,000 clones, with around 92% as singletons. Sequences were obtained from naive CD4+ T cells from PBMCs. Subset indicated: CD45RA+ positively selected. These receptors originate from a man aged 18 to 30 in good health. Some clones in this sample may be carry-over from other donors' samples.

This clone was detected once. The rearrangement joins TRBV14 to TRBJ2-3, with TRBD2 matching over 12 bases. The CDR3 totals 17 residues. Germline V gene data show CDR1 as SGHDN and CDR2 as FVKESK. J lost 6 bases, V lost 4 bases, and 11 bases had no gene match. The CDR3 nucleotides are TGTGCCAGCAGCCTACCTAGCGGGAGGGCCCGGTGGGATACGCAGTATTTT. It translates to CASSLPSGRARWDTQYF.

The chain couples TRBV5-1 to TRBJ2-2, with TRBD2 identical over 13 bases. Trimming took 3 bases from V and 6 from J; bases not matched to a gene: 2. The CDR3 runs to 15 residues. Germline CDR1 and CDR2: SGHRS and YFSETQ. The CDR3 is CASSSLAGGPGELFF. The CDR3 DNA follows: TGCGCCAGCAGCTCACTAGCGGGAGGGCCCGGGGAGCTGTTTTTT.

This chain links TRBV7-3 with TRBJ2-3; TRBD2 matches 8 bases. J lost 4 bases, V lost 4 bases, and 19 bases had no gene match. The CDR3 is 19 amino acids. Germline V gene lookup returns CDR1 SGHTA and CDR2 FQGTGA. CDR3 sequence reads: CASSSTTRGSGMWPDTQYF. DNA for the CDR3: TGTGCCAGCAGCTCGACGACCCGGGGTAGCGGGATGTGGCCAGATACGCAGTATTTT.

The chain uses TRBV29-1 and TRBJ2-1, with D perhaps TRBD1 or TRBD2 (5 bases each). V was trimmed by 7 bases and J by 5 bases, leaving 15 bases between them. Germline CDR1 reads SQVTM; CDR2 reads ANQGSEA. This CDR3 has 13 amino acids. CDR3 protein: CSGRRDQNNEQFF. The CDR3 coding sequence is TGCAGCGGTCGACGGGACCAGAACAATGAGCAGTTCTTC.

This chain links TRBV7-8 with TRBJ2-2; D is unresolved. The CDR3 consists of 15 residues. V was trimmed by 5 bases and J by 1 base, leaving 11 bases between them. CDR1 is SGHVS, CDR2 FQNEAQ, per germline. The CDR3 bases are TGTGCCAGCAGCGCCTTGAGTTGGAACACCGGGGAGCTGTTTTTT. This encodes CASSALSWNTGELFF.

V is TRBV7-3 and J is TRBJ2-1; 8 bases match TRBD2. In germline, CDR1 is SGHTA, CDR2 FQGTGA. The V and J ends lost 4 bases and 15 bases, in that order; junction bases with no gene match: 14. CDR3 size: 14 residues. CDR3 bases: TGTGCCAGCAGCTCCCCATCCAGCGGGAGTTTACTGTTCTTC. Translating it yields CASSSPSSGSLLFF.

This chain joins TRBV9 and TRBJ2-5; D call uncertain. V lost 1 base and J lost 1, with 11 bases in between. Germline loops: CDR1 SGDLS, CDR2 YYNGEE. CDR3 length: 15 residues. The CDR3 spells CASSVRAYPQETQYF. The CDR3 bases are TGTGCCAGCAGCGTACGGGCCTATCCCCAAGAGACCCAGTACTTC.

The V gene is TRBV7-9, the J gene TRBJ2-1, with 9 bases that match TRBD1. J lost 1 base, V lost 4 bases, and 11 bases had no gene match. This CDR3 has 18 residues. CDR1 is SEHNR, CDR2 FQNEAQ, per germline (reference sequence). Here the CDR3 DNA reads TGTGCCAGCAGCTCTCTATTCCCGGGACAGGGTTCCTACAATGAGCAGTTCTTC. This sequence encodes CASSSLFPGQGSYNEQFF.

CDR3 protein: CASSLNRQERSGELFF. CDR3 DNA: TGTGCCAGCAGCTTAAACCGACAGGAAAGGTCCGGGGAGCTGTTTTTT. The chain uses TRBV7-2 and TRBJ2-2, with D possibly being TRBD1 (6 bases). Germline CDR1 is SGHTA and CDR2 is FQGNSA. V lost 2 bases and J lost 6, with 16 bases in between. The CDR3 sequence is 16 residues long.